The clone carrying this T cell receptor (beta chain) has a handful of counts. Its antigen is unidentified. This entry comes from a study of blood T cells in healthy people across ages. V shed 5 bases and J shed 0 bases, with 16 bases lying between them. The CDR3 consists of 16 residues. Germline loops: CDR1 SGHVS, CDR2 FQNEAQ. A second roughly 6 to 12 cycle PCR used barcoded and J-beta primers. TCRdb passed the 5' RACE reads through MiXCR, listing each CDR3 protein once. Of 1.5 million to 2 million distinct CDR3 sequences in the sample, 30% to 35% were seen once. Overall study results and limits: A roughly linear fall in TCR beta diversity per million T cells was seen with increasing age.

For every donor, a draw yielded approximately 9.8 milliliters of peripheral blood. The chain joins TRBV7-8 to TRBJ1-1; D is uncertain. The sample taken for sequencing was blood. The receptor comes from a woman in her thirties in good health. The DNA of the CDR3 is TGTGCCAGCAGCGTACGACTAGCGGGCCTGAACACTGAAGCTTTCTTT. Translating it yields CASSVRLAGLNTEAFF.